This T cell receptor beta chain was recorded in a study of T cells after posttransplantation cyclophosphamide. This clone appeared many times. The repertoire was sequenced with immunoSEQ multiplex PCR; TCRdb's copy has only in-frame clones and lacks some. The specimen gives more than 40,000 clones without singletons; the ten biggest hold about 2.2%. Looked up from germline, CDR1 is SQVTM and CDR2 is ANQGSEA. V lost 6 bases to trimming and J lost 4 bases, with 21 bases between them. The CDR3 totals 15 residues. Sequencing was carried out using PBMCs. The sequence was obtained from a man aged 40-49 years in good health, CMV-negative, and a related stem cell transplant donor. The genes are TRBV29-1 and TRBJ1-1; maybe TRBD1 (5 bases). Here the CDR3 DNA reads TGCAGCGTCGAGGATGGGATTGCAGGGCTCACTGAAGCTTTCTTT. This sequence encodes CSVEDGIAGLTEAFF.